The next 30 T cell receptor beta chains were all read from a single sample in a study of a mutant IDH1 vaccine in newly diagnosed glioma. TCRdb's copy holds only in-frame clones and misses some; the assay was immunoSEQ multiplex PCR. This sample has 110,000 or so clones; approximately 87% occur once, and the top ten carry roughly 0.65%. Indicated time point: week 11, during vaccination. Alongside topical imiquimod, each dose of vaccine comprised 300 ug of mutant IDH1 20-mer peptide. Their target antigens are unknown. The material was PBMCs, obtained from a glioma patient whose treatment included an IDH1 peptide vaccine. Source of these receptors: a woman aged 45-60 years with glioma.

Here the CDR3 reads CASTDPRRGGYTF. CDR3 bases: TGTGCCAGCACCGATCCTAGGCGGGGAGGCTACACCTTC. V is TRBV11-3 and J is TRBJ1-2; D is undetermined. V was shortened by 7 bases and J by 8 bases, with 17 bases between the two germline ends. The germline V gene has CDR1 SGHNT and CDR2 YENEEA. The CDR3 loop spans 13 amino acids.

V usage is TRBV25-1 and J usage is TRBJ1-6, with 7 bases identical to TRBD1. The CDR3 extends over 12 amino acids. With V trimmed by 4 bases and J by 14 bases, 5 bases remained unmatched. Germline V gene lookup returns CDR1 MGHDK and CDR2 SYGVNS. Here the CDR3 reads CASSAHRGTLHF. CDR3 DNA sequence: TGTGCCAGCAGTGCCCACAGGGGAACCCTCCACTTT.

This sequence joins TRBV5-6 and TRBJ2-7, with D perhaps matching TRBD1 (6 bases). The CDR3 spans 13 residues. V lost 4 bases and J lost 2, with 10 bases in between. CDR1 and CDR2 from the germline V gene are SGHDT and YYEEEE. The CDR3 region is CASSAHRAYEQYF. The CDR3 nucleotides read TGTGCCAGCAGCGCCCACAGGGCCTACGAGCAGTACTTC.

V is TRBV2 and J is TRBJ2-7; the match to TRBD2 covers 14 bases. V lost 8 bases, J lost 11 bases, and 8 bases stayed unmatched. This CDR3 region has 13 residues. Germline V lookup: CDR1 SNHLY, CDR2 FYNNEI. The CDR3 DNA follows: TGTGCCAGCCAGGGACTAGCGGGAGTTACAAAGTACTTC. It is translated as CASQGLAGVTKYF.

V is TRBV28 and J is TRBJ2-1; 11 positions agree with TRBD2. The CDR3 is made up of 19 amino acids. V dropped 2 bases and J dropped 0; count of bases not matched to a gene: 9. Per germline, CDR1 MDHEN and CDR2 SYDVKM. The CDR3 DNA sequence: TGTGCCAGCAGTTTAATGTCTAGCGGGAGGCGAAGCTCCTACAATGAGCAGTTCTTC. This sequence encodes CASSLMSSGRRSSYNEQFF. The full variable domain, in which reference TRBV28 and TRBJ2-1 provide the parts outside the CDR3, is DVKVTQSSRYLVKRTGEKVFLECVQDMDHENMFWYRQDPGLGLRLIYFSYDVKMKEKGDIPEGYSVSREKKERFSLILESASTNQTSMYLCASSLMSSGRRSSYNEQFFGPGTRLTVL.

The chain has TRBV7-6 and TRBJ2-1; 8 bases map to TRBD1. From germline, CDR1 is SGHVS and CDR2 FNYEAQ. The trim removed 5 bases at V and 6 bases at J, leaving 6 bases unmatched. This CDR3 comprises 14 residues. CDR3 sequence: CASSARQGRNEQFF. The DNA of the CDR3 is TGTGCCAGCAGCGCCCGACAGGGGCGCAATGAGCAGTTCTTC. The full variable domain, rest sourced from reference TRBV7-6 and TRBJ2-1, is GAGVSQSPRYKVTKRGQDVALRCDPISGHVSLYWYRQALGQGPEFLTYFNYEAQQDKSGLPNDRFSAERPEGSISTLTIQRTEQRDSAMYRCASSARQGRNEQFFGPGTRLTVL.

This clone has a single count. The V gene is TRBV18, the J gene TRBJ1-3; maybe TRBD1 (5 bases). With 2 bases removed from V and 0 bases from J, the gap between germline ends came to 11 bases. This CDR3 is 16 amino acids long. Per the germline V gene, CDR1 is KGHSH and CDR2 is LQKENI. The CDR3 DNA reads TGTGCCAGCTCACCAGAGACAGCCCGCTCTGGAAACACCATATATTTT. It encodes CASSPETARSGNTIYF. The variable domain in full, completed from reference TRBV18 and TRBJ1-3, reads NAGVMQNPRHLVRRRGQEARLRCSPMKGHSHVYWYRQLPEEGLKFMVYLQKENIIDESGMPKERFSAEFPKEGPSILRIQQVVRGDSAAYFCASSPETARSGNTIYFGEGSWLTVV.

This chain joins TRBV10-1 and TRBJ1-5; the match to TRBD1 covers 9 bases. Trimming at V came to 9 bases and at J to 5 bases, leaving 17 bases not matched to a gene. This CDR3 has 17 amino acids. The V gene's germline CDR1 is WNHNN and CDR2 SYGVQD (reference sequence). The CDR3, as DNA: TGCGCCAGGCTGGACAGGGGAGTGGTTTACCACGATCAGCCCCAGCATTTT. Its translation is CARLDRGVVYHDQPQHF.

As for this clone: The same CDR3 can be traced to other DNA sequences in this sample. V and J are TRBV5-1 and TRBJ2-7, with D unclear. V lost 0 bases and J 7 bases, leaving 5 bases between the germline ends. This CDR3 has 11 residues. Germline V gene lookup returns CDR1 SGHRS and CDR2 YFSETQ. This CDR3 is CASSLEGEQYF. As DNA, the CDR3 is TGCGCCAGCAGCTTGGAAGGGGAGCAGTACTTC.

The V gene is TRBV6-5, the J gene TRBJ1-5; D unresolved. Germline lookup yields CDR1 MNHEY and CDR2 SVGAGI. CDR3 length: 14 amino acids. V gave up 5 bases and J gave up 7 bases, with 15 bases separating them. CDR3 DNA: TGTGCCAGCAGTCCCTCCGGCCTCAGGCAGCCCCAGCATTTT. This encodes CASSPSGLRQPQHF.

This chain connects TRBV27 to TRBJ2-2; D gene ambiguous. Germline V CDR1 and CDR2: MNHEY, SMNVEV (reference sequence). The CDR3 runs to 13 residues. V was trimmed by 5 bases and J by 6 bases, leaving 10 bases between them. This CDR3 reads CASSPLSPGELFF. The CDR3 coding sequence is TGTGCCAGCAGTCCATTATCGCCCGGGGAGCTGTTTTTT.

The rearrangement links TRBV28 to TRBJ2-7; D uncertain. This CDR3 is built from 15 residues. Germline V gene data show CDR1 as MDHEN and CDR2 as SYDVKM. V lost 5 bases, J lost 0 bases, and 14 bases lay in between. The CDR3 bases are TGTGCCAGCAGTCCGGCTGGGCTTAGCTCCTACGAGCAGTACTTC. It translates to CASSPAGLSSYEQYF.

The sample holds one count of this clone. This chain uses TRBV7-8 with TRBJ2-2, with 11 bases matching TRBD1. The CDR3 runs 15 residues. From germline, CDR1 is SGHVS and CDR2 FQNEAQ. The V gene end was trimmed by 5 bases and the J gene end by 5 bases; junction bases not matched to a gene: 4. The CDR3 here is CASSPRDRGTGELFF. The CDR3 bases are TGTGCCAGCAGCCCAAGGGACAGGGGGACCGGGGAGCTGTTTTTT.

The V call is TRBV9, the J call TRBJ2-1, with a tentative D call TRBD2 (7 bases). CDR3 size: 17 residues. Germline CDR1 reads SGDLS; CDR2 reads YYNGEE. V lost 3 bases to trimming and J lost 0 bases, with 16 bases between them. As DNA, the CDR3 is TGTGCCAGCAGCGCCCGGGGGCGGGGGAGCTCCTACAATGAGCAGTTCTTC. Residues: CASSARGRGSSYNEQFF.

This clone was picked up a small number of times. The rearrangement uses TRBV7-8 and TRBJ2-5; D not certain. Trimming shortened V by 3 bases and J by 1 base, and 6 bases separated the two germline ends. This CDR3 is built from 13 residues. Germline V gives CDR1 SGHVS, CDR2 FQNEAQ. Written as DNA, the CDR3 is TGTGCCAGCAGCTTTGGCGGCCAAGAGACCCAGTACTTC. It is translated as CASSFGGQETQYF.

This sequence joins TRBV5-6 and TRBJ1-3, with TRBD1 matching over 10 bases. The CDR3 extends over 18 amino acids. Trimming at V came to 0 bases and at J to 3 bases, leaving 9 bases not matched to a gene. Germline V gene data show CDR1 as SGHDT and CDR2 as YYEEEE. In nucleotides, the CDR3 is TGTGCCAGCAGCTTGGGGGTGACAGGGGGCGCCGGTGGAAACACCATATATTTT. This sequence encodes CASSLGVTGGAGGNTIYF.

V gene TRBV4-1 combines with J gene TRBJ2-6; D uncertain. Germline CDR1 MGHRA, CDR2 YSYEKL. Deletions cut 0 bases from V and 0 bases from J, with 9 bases between. CDR3 length equals 17 residues. The CDR3 DNA sequence: TGCGCCAGCAGCCAAGATAGGGCACGCTCTGGGGCCAACGTCCTGACTTTC. As protein: CASSQDRARSGANVLTF.

The J gene is TRBJ2-2, the V gene TRBV4-1, with 7 bases that match TRBD2. Germline loops: CDR1 MGHRA, CDR2 YSYEKL. The J segment lost 6 bases and the V segment lost 4 bases, leaving 8 bases of the junction unmatched. The CDR3 has 15 residues. This chain's CDR3 is CASSRVPSGAGELFF. In DNA form, the CDR3 reads TGCGCCAGCAGCCGAGTTCCTAGCGGAGCCGGGGAGCTGTTTTTT.

J is TRBJ2-3 and V is TRBV19; D is perhaps TRBD2 (5 bases). The germline V gene has CDR1 LNHDA and CDR2 SQIVND (reference sequence). The CDR3 is 14 residues long. V was shortened by 4 bases and J by 9 bases, with 17 bases between the two germline ends. The CDR3 DNA sequence: TGTGCCAGTAGTACCTCGGTGGGCGAGGGAACGCAGTATTTT. It translates to CASSTSVGEGTQYF.

V gene TRBV28 combines with J gene TRBJ2-7; 14 bases fit TRBD2. V trimming: 6 bases; J trimming: 2 bases; junction bases outside the gene matches: 9. Germline values: CDR1 MDHEN, CDR2 SYDVKM. The CDR3 spans 17 residues. The CDR3 DNA reads as TGTGCCAGCAGACGAACCCCGGGACTAGCGGGAGCCTACGAGCAGTACTTC. The encoded protein is CASRRTPGLAGAYEQYF.

This chain links TRBV6-1 with TRBJ2-7, with D perhaps TRBD1 (6 bases). Trimming pared 0 bases from V and 4 bases from J, leaving 10 bases between. CDR1 and CDR2 from the germline V gene are MNHNS and SASEGT. This CDR3 has 14 amino acids. In nucleotides, the CDR3 is TGTGCCAGCAGTGAAGCTTGGGGGCCATACGAGCAGTACTTC. Amino acid sequence: CASSEAWGPYEQYF.

This rearrangement joins TRBV9 to TRBJ1-2, with TRBD1 identical over 7 bases. The CDR3 extends over 14 amino acids. The V and J ends lost 3 bases and 4 bases, in that order; junction bases with no gene match: 6. Germline V gives CDR1 SGDLS, CDR2 YYNGEE. The CDR3 nucleotides are TGTGCCAGCAGCGCCTCGACAGGGATCTATGGCTACACCTTC. Residues: CASSASTGIYGYTF.

The chain joins TRBV4-1 to TRBJ2-1; D possibly corresponds to TRBD2 (6 bases). Per germline, CDR1 MGHRA and CDR2 YSYEKL. The CDR3 is made up of 15 amino acids. V lost 5 bases and J 5 bases, leaving 16 bases between the germline ends. The CDR3 protein is CASSFTGSTNNEQFF. CDR3 sequence (DNA): TGCGCCAGCAGCTTTACCGGGAGTACCAACAATGAGCAGTTCTTC.

The chain couples TRBV28 to TRBJ2-7; 8 nucleotides line up with TRBD2. The CDR3 has 15 residues. Trimming at V came to 5 bases and at J to 1 base, leaving 7 bases not matched to a gene. Germline CDR1 MDHEN, CDR2 SYDVKM. CDR3 sequence (DNA): TGTGCCAGCAGTCCCAGCGGGAGTAGGTCCTACGAGCAGTACTTC. It is translated as CASSPSGSRSYEQYF.

The chain combines TRBV7-3 with TRBJ2-1; either TRBD1 or TRBD2 may fit D (5 bases each). V was shortened by 5 bases and J by 7 bases, with 15 bases between the two germline ends. The CDR3 spans 14 residues. The germline V gene encodes CDR1 SGHTA and CDR2 FQGTGA. The CDR3 spells CASSVSTWGNEQFF. For the CDR3, the DNA is TGTGCCAGCAGCGTCTCCACTTGGGGGAATGAGCAGTTCTTC.

The chain is built from TRBV15 and TRBJ1-5, with a possible D match to TRBD1 (5 bases). CDR3 length: 14 residues. Trimming took 8 bases from V and 6 from J, leaving 17 bases between them. Germline-derived CDR1 and CDR2 are LNHNV and YYDKDF (reference sequence). In DNA, the CDR3 is TGTGCCACCTCGACCTGGGTGGGGGGTCAGCCCCAGCATTTT. It is translated as CATSTWVGGQPQHF.

This chain connects TRBV29-1 to TRBJ2-7, with 8 bases fitting TRBD1. This CDR3 comprises 11 residues. The junction had 3 bases not matched to a gene; V was cut back by 6 bases and J by 5 bases. Germline V CDR1 and CDR2: SQVTM, ANQGSEA. This CDR3 reads CSVPRGHEQYF. The CDR3 DNA reads TGCAGCGTGCCCAGGGGGCACGAGCAGTACTTC.

The gene calls are TRBV6-1 and TRBJ2-1, with D tentatively TRBD2 (7 bases). The CDR3 contains 12 residues. V was cut by 7 bases and J by 15 bases, with 19 bases left in between. The germline V gene encodes CDR1 MNHNS and CDR2 SASEGT. The CDR3 loop is CASTSLAGAGFF. The CDR3 DNA is TGTGCCAGCACTTCGCTTGCGGGGGCCGGGTTCTTC.

The V gene is TRBV4-1, the J gene TRBJ2-1; possible D gene TRBD2, 5 bases. The ends were cut back, 4 bases at V and 8 bases at J, with 12 bases in the middle. Germline V gives CDR1 MGHRA, CDR2 YSYEKL. This CDR3 comprises 13 residues. CDR3 nucleotide sequence: TGCGCCAGCAGCCTCGGGGAAGTGTATGAGCAGTTCTTC. Its protein is CASSLGEVYEQFF.

This sequence joins TRBV5-6 and TRBJ2-1, with 10 bases identical to TRBD2. V lost 6 bases, J lost 6 bases, and 18 bases stayed unmatched. The germline gives CDR1 SGHDT, CDR2 YYEEEE. The length of the CDR3 is 18 residues. CDR3 sequence reads: CASNFVGSGRPRVNEQFF. As DNA, the CDR3 is TGTGCCAGCAATTTTGTTGGTAGCGGGAGGCCCAGGGTCAATGAGCAGTTCTTC.